The T cell receptor beta chain described here comes from a study of T cells in Graves' hyperthyroidism and ophthalmopathy. Stable disease denoted Graves' hyperthyroidism without ophthalmopathy progression within 18 months. Thyroid ultrasound and orbital computed tomography, with clinical symptoms and serum thyroxine and TRAb, informed diagnoses. Findings and limits, study-wide: Model output signaled ophthalmopathy a median around 6.9 months ahead of onset. A model built on 13 V-J features separated ophthalmopathy from stable hyperthyroidism.

Concerning this clonotype: Its specificity is not known. At one of its ends the junction is not consistent with the germline gene, which may arise from a read error.

The CDR3 runs 14 residues. CDR1 is SQVTM and CDR2 is ANQGSEA in the germline V gene. It was RNA transcripts that yielded the amplified TCR beta CDR3 regions. An initial round of RT-PCR targeting the TCR CDR3 relied on the HTBI primer set. TCRdb processed the multiplex PCR reads anew with MiXCR; each CDR3 protein has one entry. The table has a few hundred thousand distinct CDR3 sequences, approximately 44% seen once. The origin of this receptor is a woman aged 18 to 35 with Graves' hyperthyroidism. The sequenced sample was peripheral blood or thyroid tissue (not recorded which). V and J are TRBV29-1 and TRBJ1-3; D is uncertain. The CDR3 DNA reads as TGCAGCGTTGGCCGATCCAGCTCTGGAAACACCATATACTTT. It yields the protein CSVGRSSSGNTIYF.